Below are 29 T cell receptor beta chains sequenced from a single sample in a study of blood T cell repertoires in COVID-19. Clones were read by immunoSEQ multiplex PCR, and TCRdb kept only the in-frame ones, dropping some. This repertoire shows 100,000 to 150,000 clones, roughly 78% found once; its top ten account for roughly 17%. The sample taken for sequencing was peripheral blood. These receptors all stem from a man aged 55 to 69 with active or convalescent COVID-19.

In this sample, this clone turned up once. One end of the junction does not line up with germline, which may come from a read error. The V and J genes are TRBV3-1 (or the pseudogene TRBV3-2) and TRBJ2-1; 10 positions match TRBD2. Looked up from germline, CDR1 is LGHDT and CDR2 is YNNKEL (reference sequence). The length of the CDR3 is 17 residues. The CDR3 reads CASSEDPSGSSYNEQFF. The DNA of the CDR3 is TGTGCCAGCAGCGAAGACCCTAGCGGGAGCTCCTACAATGAGCAGTTCTTC.

Only one count was recorded for this clone. The rearrangement links TRBV7-8 to TRBJ2-3; D is unresolved. The CDR3 totals 12 residues. V lost 5 bases to trimming and J lost 3 bases, with 6 bases between them. CDR1 is SGHVS, CDR2 FQNEAQ, per germline. Here the CDR3 DNA reads TGTGCCAGCAGCCCCAAAACAGATACGCAGTATTTT. Its translation is CASSPKTDTQYF.

This clone was counted between two and nine times. The rearrangement uses TRBV9 and TRBJ2-7, with 11 bases identical to TRBD2. Per germline, CDR1 SGDLS and CDR2 YYNGEE. The ends lost 3 bases at V and 3 bases at J; junction bases unmatched: 8. This CDR3 comprises 16 residues. The CDR3 here is CASSAGGGLADYEQYF. The CDR3 nucleotides are TGTGCCAGCAGCGCAGGGGGGGGACTAGCGGACTACGAGCAGTACTTC.

This clone was picked up a small number of times. The CDR3 is CASSWTGGQRDSPLHF. The CDR3 nucleotides read TGCGCCAGCAGCTGGACAGGGGGTCAAAGAGATTCACCCCTCCACTTT. This chain links TRBV5-1 with TRBJ1-6, with 10 bases identical to TRBD1. Per germline, CDR1 SGHRS and CDR2 YFSETQ. The CDR3 loop spans 16 amino acids. V trimming: 3 bases; J trimming: 8 bases; junction bases outside the gene matches: 8.

The V call is TRBV5-4, the J call TRBJ2-2, with TRBD2 as a possible D gene (6 bases). Germline V gene lookup returns CDR1 SGHNT and CDR2 YYREEE (reference sequence). V was pared by 4 bases and J by 4 bases, with 14 bases between. This CDR3 region has 15 residues. For the CDR3, the DNA is TGTGCCAGCAGCCAAAATAAGGGAGGCACCGGGGAGCTGTTTTTT. It yields the protein CASSQNKGGTGELFF. The whole variable domain, remainder taken from reference TRBV5-4 and TRBJ2-2, is ETGVTQSPTHLIKTRGQQVTLRCSSQSGHNTVSWYQQALGQGPQFIFQYYREEENGRGNFPPRFSGLQFPNYSSELNVNALELDDSALYLCASSQNKGGTGELFFGEGSRLTVL.

This chain connects TRBV5-1 to TRBJ1-3; tentative D call: TRBD1 (5 bases). The germline CDR1 and CDR2 sequences are SGHRS and YFSETQ. Trimming cost V 4 bases and J 3 bases, with 20 bases left between them. The CDR3 runs to 17 residues. The CDR3 region has the DNA TGCGCCAGCAGCCGCTCCCTGACAGCTGGACGTGGAAACACCATATATTTT. This sequence encodes CASSRSLTAGRGNTIYF.

The chain couples TRBV28 to TRBJ2-4, with TRBD2 as a possible D gene (6 bases). Between the trimmed V and J ends, which lost 4 bases and 9 bases, there was a span of 16 bases. The CDR3 contains 14 residues. Germline V CDR1 and CDR2: MDHEN, SYDVKM. CDR3 residues: CASSSSDLGGIQYF. As DNA, the CDR3 is TGTGCCAGCAGTTCTAGCGACCTGGGGGGCATTCAGTACTTC.

The rearrangement uses TRBV18 and TRBJ2-7; D is uncertain. Germline values: CDR1 KGHSH, CDR2 LQKENI. This CDR3 comprises 16 residues. Trimming stripped 3 bases from V and 0 bases from J, with 15 bases between. CDR3 in DNA: TGTGCCAGCTCACCTACTACTTATTCCCCCTCCTACGAGCAGTACTTC. This sequence encodes CASSPTTYSPSYEQYF.

This clone was counted a single time. The gene calls are TRBV27 and TRBJ2-7, with D unclear. The CDR3 contains 14 residues. V shed 5 bases and J shed 6 bases, with 17 bases lying between them. Germline assignment: CDR1 MNHEY and CDR2 SMNVEV (reference sequence). CDR3 loop: CASSPLAPLGEQYF. Written as DNA, the CDR3 is TGTGCCAGCAGTCCTCTGGCCCCCCTTGGCGAGCAGTACTTC.

This clone was seen at least ten times. The chain has TRBV7-9 and TRBJ2-1; 9 nucleotides line up with TRBD2. The CDR3 has 15 amino acids. V shed 3 bases, J shed 1 base, and the junction held 1 base outside the gene matches. The germline gives CDR1 SEHNR, CDR2 FQNEAQ (reference sequence). CDR3 DNA sequence: TGTGCCAGCAGCTTTAGCGGGAGTTCCTACAATGAGCAGTTCTTC. This sequence encodes CASSFSGSSYNEQFF.

CDR3 sequence reads: CASSLAAGAGTQYF. CDR3 coding DNA: TGTGCCAGCAGTCTGGCGGCGGGAGCCGGGACCCAGTACTTC. The chain has TRBV2 and TRBJ2-5; 7 nucleotides match TRBD2. Germline values: CDR1 SNHLY, CDR2 FYNNEI. V dropped 5 bases and J dropped 7; count of bases not matched to a gene: 10. The CDR3 has 14 amino acids.

This clone was seen a single time. V usage is TRBV5-4 and J usage is TRBJ2-2, with D perhaps TRBD1 (5 bases). Deletions cut 4 bases from V and 4 bases from J, with 14 bases between. The CDR3 consists of 15 residues. Per the germline V gene, CDR1 is SGHNT and CDR2 is YYREEE (reference sequence). The CDR3 DNA sequence: TGTGCCAGCAGCCCAGGGCAGTTCGGCACCGGGGAGCTGTTTTTT. It yields the protein CASSPGQFGTGELFF. Looking up the rest from reference TRBV5-4 and TRBJ2-2 gives the full variable domain: ETGVTQSPTHLIKTRGQQVTLRCSSQSGHNTVSWYQQALGQGPQFIFQYYREEENGRGNFPPRFSGLQFPNYSSELNVNALELDDSALYLCASSPGQFGTGELFFGEGSRLTVL.

The gene calls are TRBV2 and TRBJ2-5; TRBD1 matches 8 bases. V lost 4 bases and J lost 2; bases outside the gene matches: 6. The CDR3 is made up of 15 amino acids. CDR1 is SNHLY, CDR2 FYNNEI, per germline. DNA of the CDR3: TGTGCCAGCAGTGCAGGGGGCACTATTCAAGAGACCCAGTACTTC. This translates into CASSAGGTIQETQYF.

The chain couples TRBV7-2 to TRBJ2-5; TRBD1 matches 8 bases. The J segment lost 4 bases and the V segment lost 5 bases, leaving 3 bases of the junction unmatched. Germline CDR1 reads SGHTA; CDR2 reads FQGNSA. This CDR3 has 13 residues. The CDR3 DNA reads TGTGCCAGCAGCCCCGGACAGGGAGAGACCCAGTACTTC. It translates to CASSPGQGETQYF.

The rearrangement links TRBV20-1 to TRBJ2-5, with a weak D call TRBD1 (5 bases). The length of the CDR3 is 11 residues. Per germline, CDR1 DFQATT and CDR2 SNEGSKA (reference sequence). DNA for the CDR3: TGCAGCCCTAGGGGTGTGGAGACCCAGTACTTC. Translation: CSPRGVETQYF.

The rearrangement joins TRBV5-1 to TRBJ2-2; D perhaps matches TRBD1 (5 bases). Deletions cut 6 bases from V and 0 bases from J, with 12 bases between. This CDR3 is 15 amino acids long. Germline-derived CDR1 and CDR2 are SGHRS and YFSETQ. Here the CDR3 reads CASTGISANTGELFF. In DNA form, the CDR3 reads TGCGCCAGCACAGGGATTTCCGCGAACACCGGGGAGCTGTTTTTT.

The chain recombines TRBV4-1 with TRBJ1-1; D remains unclear. The CDR3 extends over 15 amino acids. Trimming removed 4 bases at V and 1 base at J, with 13 bases between. The V gene's germline CDR1 is MGHRA and CDR2 YSYEKL. As DNA, the CDR3 is TGCGCCAGCAGCCCATCCCCCCTGGCGAACACTGAAGCTTTCTTT. As protein: CASSPSPLANTEAFF.

The chain carries TRBV5-1 and TRBJ2-5; 7 bases agree with TRBD2. The length of the CDR3 is 14 residues. Germline loops: CDR1 SGHRS, CDR2 YFSETQ. V lost 0 bases to trimming and J lost 3 bases; unmatched junction nucleotides: 2. CDR3 DNA sequence: TGCGCCAGCAGCTTGGGGACTAGGGAAGAGACCCAGTACTTC. This codes for CASSLGTREETQYF.

This clone was seen only once. The genes are TRBV5-8 and TRBJ1-3, with no clear D. The V end lost 2 bases, the J end lost 2 bases, and 8 bases lay between the germline ends. The CDR3 is 14 residues long. Germline V gene lookup returns CDR1 SGHTS and CDR2 YDEGEE. CDR3 residues: CASSLLSTGNTIYF. CDR3 coding DNA: TGTGCCAGCAGCTTACTGAGTACTGGAAACACCATATATTTT.

The chain links TRBV28 to TRBJ1-1; a weak D match, TRBD1 (6 bases). V lost 11 bases and J 0 bases, leaving 16 bases between the germline ends. There are 14 residues in the CDR3. Germline values: CDR1 MDHEN, CDR2 SYDVKM. CDR3 sequence: CAHRQVSMNTEAFF. DNA of the CDR3: TGTGCCCACCGACAGGTTTCCATGAACACTGAAGCTTTCTTT.

V gene TRBV7-9 combines with J gene TRBJ2-1; 12 positions match TRBD2. CDR3 size: 16 residues. Germline-derived CDR1 and CDR2 are SEHNR and FQNEAQ (reference sequence). Trimming at V came to 5 bases and at J to 7 bases, leaving 9 bases not matched to a gene. DNA of the CDR3: TGTGCCAGCAGCCCCGATCTAGCGGGAGGGCCGAATGAGCAGTTCTTC. It yields the protein CASSPDLAGGPNEQFF.

The rearrangement uses TRBV24-1 and TRBJ2-1; 7 bases map to TRBD2. V shed 9 bases, J shed 0 bases, and the junction held 13 bases outside the gene matches. The CDR3 is 17 amino acids. Germline V gives CDR1 KGHDR, CDR2 SFDVKD. This CDR3 reads CATPGLVESSSYNEQFF. In DNA, the CDR3 is TGTGCCACCCCCGGACTAGTCGAAAGTAGCTCCTACAATGAGCAGTTCTTC.

This clone was detected a few times. V usage is TRBV4-3 and J usage is TRBJ1-2; 8 bases map to TRBD1. This CDR3 is 18 amino acids long. Germline assignment: CDR1 LGHNA and CDR2 YSLEER. The V gene end was trimmed by 0 bases and the J gene end by 4 bases; junction bases not matched to a gene: 13. The CDR3 protein is CASSQDAGQGVLGYGYTF. The CDR3 region has the DNA TGCGCCAGCAGCCAAGACGCCGGACAGGGCGTGTTGGGCTATGGCTACACCTTC.

The V and J genes are TRBV6-2 or TRBV6-3 and TRBJ2-3; 8 bases are a match to TRBD2. There are 14 residues in the CDR3. The J segment lost 4 bases and the V segment lost 7 bases, leaving 7 bases of the junction unmatched. Looked up from germline, CDR1 is MNHEY and CDR2 is SVGEGT. The CDR3 DNA reads TGTGCCAGCATCCCGGGAGGGGGTGCAGATACGCAGTATTTT. Protein: CASIPGGGADTQYF.

This chain joins TRBV5-5 and TRBJ2-3; TRBD1 aligns across 9 bases. J gave up 3 bases and V 4 bases, and 6 bases lay outside the gene matches. The CDR3 has 15 amino acids. Germline V gene sequence: CDR1 SGHKS, CDR2 YYEKEE (reference sequence). The CDR3: CASSAGTGSTDTQYF. In DNA, the CDR3 is TGTGCCAGCAGCGCGGGGACAGGGAGTACAGATACGCAGTATTTT.

In its sample, this clone was seen a few times. V and J are TRBV5-1 and TRBJ1-1, with 9 bases aligning to TRBD1. The CDR3 spans 14 residues. The ends lost 4 bases at V and 3 bases at J; junction bases unmatched: 4. CDR1 and CDR2 (germline): SGHRS, YFSETQ. In nucleotides, the CDR3 is TGCGCCAGCAGCGGGAGGACAGGGGACACTGAAGCTTTCTTT. Translation gives CASSGRTGDTEAFF.

The chain recombines TRBV28 with TRBJ2-1, with D possibly TRBD2 on 7 matching bases. Per the germline V gene, CDR1 is MDHEN and CDR2 is SYDVKM. CDR3 length equals 12 residues. V lost 6 bases, J lost 11 bases, and 14 bases lay in between. CDR3 nucleotide sequence: TGTGCCAGCAGCCTGGGGGGGACACAGCAGTTCTTC. This encodes CASSLGGTQQFF.

The V gene is TRBV6-6, the J gene TRBJ1-1; TRBD1 might be the D (5 bases). Germline values: CDR1 MNHNY, CDR2 SVGAGI (reference sequence). The CDR3 is 13 residues long. Trimming pared 0 bases from V and 7 bases from J, leaving 9 bases between. This CDR3 reads CASSYSVTVEAFF. CDR3 nucleotides: TGTGCCAGCAGTTACTCGGTGACAGTTGAAGCTTTCTTT.

CDR3 amino acids: CSVRLAGTDTQYF. CDR3 coding DNA: TGCAGCGTTAGACTAGCGGGAACAGATACGCAGTATTTT. The chain combines TRBV29-1 with TRBJ2-3; 11 bases agree with TRBD2. Germline CDR1 and CDR2: SQVTM and ANQGSEA. Trimming at V came to 5 bases and at J to 3 bases, leaving 1 base not matched to a gene. The CDR3 is 13 residues long.